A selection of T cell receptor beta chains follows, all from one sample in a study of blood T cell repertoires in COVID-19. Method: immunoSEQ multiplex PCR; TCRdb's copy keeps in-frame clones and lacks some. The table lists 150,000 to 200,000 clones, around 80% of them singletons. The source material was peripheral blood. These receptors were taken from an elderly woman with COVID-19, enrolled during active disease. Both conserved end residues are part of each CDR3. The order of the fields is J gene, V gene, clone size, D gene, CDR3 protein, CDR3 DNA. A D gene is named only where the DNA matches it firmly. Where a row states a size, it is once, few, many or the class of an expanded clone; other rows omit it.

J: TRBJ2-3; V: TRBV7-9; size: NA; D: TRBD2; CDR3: CASSSRAGGPPDTQYF; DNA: TGTGCCAGCAGCTCCAGAGCGGGGGGCCCCCCAGATACGCAGTATTTT
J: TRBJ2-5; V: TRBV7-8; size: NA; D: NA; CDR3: CASSLRGAQETQYF; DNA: TGTGCCAGCAGCTTACGGGGGGCTCAAGAGACCCAGTACTTC
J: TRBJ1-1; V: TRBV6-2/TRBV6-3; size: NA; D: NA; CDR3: CASSFRSYTEAFF; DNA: TGTGCCAGCAGTTTTCGGAGTTACACTGAAGCTTTCTTT
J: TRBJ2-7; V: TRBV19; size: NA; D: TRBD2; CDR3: CASSLLSSAGEGGEQYF; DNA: TGTGCCAGTAGTCTCCTTTCCTCAGCGGGAGAGGGTGGCGAGCAGTACTTC
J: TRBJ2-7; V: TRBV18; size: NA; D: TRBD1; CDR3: CASSPPGRGEQYF; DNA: TGTGCCAGCTCACCACCGGGCAGGGGGGAGCAGTACTTC
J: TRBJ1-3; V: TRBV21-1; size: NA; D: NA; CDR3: CASSAERVSGNTIYF; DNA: TGTGCCAGCAGCGCGGAGAGGGTTTCTGGAAACACCATATATTTT
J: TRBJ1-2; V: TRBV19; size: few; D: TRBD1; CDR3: CASSMRQGAGGYTF; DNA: TGTGCCAGTAGTATGCGGCAGGGGGCTGGTGGCTACACCTTC
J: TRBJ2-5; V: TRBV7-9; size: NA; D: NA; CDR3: CASSFVGRSSQETQYF; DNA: TGTGCCAGCAGCTTCGTTGGGAGAAGTAGCCAAGAGACCCAGTACTTC
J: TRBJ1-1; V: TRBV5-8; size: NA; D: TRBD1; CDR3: CASSQGAESTEAFF; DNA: TGTGCCAGCTCACAGGGGGCAGAAAGCACTGAAGCTTTCTTT
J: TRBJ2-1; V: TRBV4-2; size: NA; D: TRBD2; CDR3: CASSRGIAGVYNEQFF; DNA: TGTGCCAGCAGCCGGGGGATAGCGGGAGTCTACAATGAGCAGTTCTTC
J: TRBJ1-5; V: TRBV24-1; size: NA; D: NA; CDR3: CATSDFRGTPDQPQHF; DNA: TGTGCCACCAGTGATTTTAGGGGGACACCAGATCAGCCCCAGCATTTT
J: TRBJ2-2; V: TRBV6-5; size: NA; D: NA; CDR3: CASSSNRAGELFF; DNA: TGTGCCAGCAGTTCTAACAGGGCCGGGGAGCTGTTTTTT
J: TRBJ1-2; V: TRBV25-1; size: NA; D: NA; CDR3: CASSEYGRDGYTF; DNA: TGTGCCAGCAGTGAATATGGGAGGGATGGCTACACCTTC
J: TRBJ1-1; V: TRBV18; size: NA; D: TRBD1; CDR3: CASSPGQGRVSEAFF; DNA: TGTGCCAGCTCTCCTGGACAGGGGAGGGTATCTGAAGCTTTCTTT
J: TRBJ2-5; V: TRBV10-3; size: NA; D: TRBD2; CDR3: CATNRLAGGEETQYF; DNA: TGTGCCACCAACCGACTAGCGGGGGGGGAAGAGACCCAGTACTTC
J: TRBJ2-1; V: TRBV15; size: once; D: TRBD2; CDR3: CATSRDLSGSSYNEQFF; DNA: TGTGCCACCAGCAGAGATCTCAGCGGGAGCTCCTACAATGAGCAGTTCTTC
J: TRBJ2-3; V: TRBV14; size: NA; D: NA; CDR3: CASSPSGTFGGSTQYF; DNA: TGTGCCAGCAGCCCCTCAGGGACTTTTGGGGGTTCGACGCAGTATTTT
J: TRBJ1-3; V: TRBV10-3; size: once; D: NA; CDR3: CAISESGEPGNTIYF; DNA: TGTGCCATCAGTGAGTCAGGGGAACCTGGAAACACCATATATTTT
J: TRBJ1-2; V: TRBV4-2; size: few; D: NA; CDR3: CASSQGLAGPNYGYTF; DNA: TGTGCCAGCAGCCAAGGGCTTGCAGGCCCCAACTATGGCTACACCTTC
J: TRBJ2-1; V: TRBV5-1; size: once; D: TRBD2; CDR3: CASSLAGASYNEQFF; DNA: TGCGCCAGCAGTCTAGCGGGAGCGAGCTACAATGAGCAGTTCTTC
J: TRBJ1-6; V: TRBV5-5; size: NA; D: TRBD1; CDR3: CASSLTGDLSSYNSPLHF; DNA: TGTGCCAGCAGCTTAACAGGGGATTTGAGCTCCTATAATTCACCCCTCCACTTT
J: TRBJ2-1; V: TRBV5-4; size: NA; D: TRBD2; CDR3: CASSLGAGGYNEQFF; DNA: TGTGCCAGCAGCTTAGGAGCGGGAGGGTACAATGAGCAGTTCTTC
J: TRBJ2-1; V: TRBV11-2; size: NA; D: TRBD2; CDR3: CASSPQRGIYNEQFF; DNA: TGTGCCAGCAGCCCACAGCGGGGGATATACAATGAGCAGTTCTTC
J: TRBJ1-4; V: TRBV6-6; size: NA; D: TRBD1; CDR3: CASSPSDRVEKLFF; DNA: TGTGCCAGCAGTCCGTCGGACAGGGTGGAAAAACTGTTTTTT
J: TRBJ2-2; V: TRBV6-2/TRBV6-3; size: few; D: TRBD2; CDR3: CASSYSTSGGFSNTGELFF; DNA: TGTGCCAGCAGTTACTCCACTAGCGGGGGCTTTTCGAACACCGGGGAGCTGTTTTTT
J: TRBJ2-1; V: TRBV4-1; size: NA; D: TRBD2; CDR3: CASSQKIYTGTSGTHNEQFF; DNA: TGCGCCAGCAGCCAGAAGATTTATACCGGGACTAGCGGGACTCACAATGAGCAGTTCTTC
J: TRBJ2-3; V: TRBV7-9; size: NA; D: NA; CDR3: CASSPQGDTQYF; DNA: TGTGCCAGCAGCCCACAGGGAGATACGCAGTATTTT
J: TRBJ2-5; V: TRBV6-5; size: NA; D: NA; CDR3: CASSRKPSGETQYF; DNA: TGTGCCAGCAGTAGAAAACCCTCGGGTGAGACCCAGTACTTC
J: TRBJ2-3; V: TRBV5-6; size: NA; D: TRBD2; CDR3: CASSSRLAGGRDTQYF; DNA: TGTGCCAGCAGCTCGCGACTAGCGGGAGGGAGAGATACGCAGTATTTT
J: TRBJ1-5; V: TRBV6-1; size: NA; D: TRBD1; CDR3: CASSERLTGTHSNQPQHF; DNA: TGTGCCAGCAGTGAAAGGTTGACAGGGACCCATAGCAATCAGCCCCAGCATTTT
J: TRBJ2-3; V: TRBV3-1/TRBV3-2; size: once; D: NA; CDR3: CASSQGTSTDTQYF; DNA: TGTGCCAGCAGCCAAGGGACTAGCACAGATACGCAGTATTTT
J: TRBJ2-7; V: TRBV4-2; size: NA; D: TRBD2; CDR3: CASSSIAGLYEQYF; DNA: TGTGCCAGCAGTTCGATAGCGGGACTCTACGAGCAGTACTTC
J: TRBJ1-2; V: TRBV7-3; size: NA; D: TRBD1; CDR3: CASSLRQGVGYTF; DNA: TGTGCCAGCAGCTTAAGACAGGGTGTTGGCTACACCTTC
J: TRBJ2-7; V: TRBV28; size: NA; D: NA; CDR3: CASSSLATHRVAYEQYF; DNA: TGTGCCAGCAGTTCCCTAGCTACGCACAGGGTGGCCTACGAGCAGTACTTC
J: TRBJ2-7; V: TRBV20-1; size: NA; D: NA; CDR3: CSARSQGDYF; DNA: TGCAGTGCTAGATCACAGGGAGATTACTTC
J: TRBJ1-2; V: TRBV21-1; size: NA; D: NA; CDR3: CAQGPCRRYGYTF; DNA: TGTGCCCAGGGGCCGTGCCGTCGGTATGGCTACACCTTC